The 12 T cell receptor beta chains reported below all come from one sample, sequenced in a study of blood T cell repertoires in COVID-19. Libraries were prepared by immunoSEQ multiplex PCR; TCRdb keeps only in-frame clonotypes and omits some of them. Of 400,000 to 550,000 clones listed, 70% to 90% were seen once; the top ten hold approximately 2%. Material: PBMCs or T cells enriched from blood (not recorded which). Receptors were obtained from a woman aged 18-29 years with acute COVID-19.

This clone was observed a single time. The rearrangement uses TRBV5-4 and TRBJ1-2; 7 bases are a match to TRBD1. CDR1 is SGHNT, CDR2 YYREEE, per germline (reference sequence). V gave up 4 bases and J gave up 0 bases; unmatched junction bases: 9. The CDR3 runs 16 residues. The CDR3: CASSAGQRRTNYGYTF. In DNA form, the CDR3 reads TGTGCCAGCAGCGCGGGACAGAGGAGAACTAACTATGGCTACACCTTC.

This clone was detected a few times. The chain combines TRBV4-1 with TRBJ2-2; TRBD1 agrees at 7 bases. The V gene's germline CDR1 is MGHRA and CDR2 YSYEKL. The J segment lost 4 bases and the V segment lost 1 base, leaving 3 bases of the junction unmatched. The CDR3 runs 15 residues. In nucleotides, the CDR3 is TGCGCCAGCAGCCAAGTCGCAGGGGGCACCGGGGAGCTGTTTTTT. This encodes CASSQVAGGTGELFF.

The gene calls are TRBV11-2 and TRBJ1-1, with TRBD1 as a possible D gene (5 bases). This CDR3 has 15 amino acids. Germline-derived CDR1 and CDR2 are SGHAT and FQNNGV. V was shortened by 2 bases and J by 0 bases, with 10 bases between the two germline ends. The CDR3 spells CASSLLDIMNTEAFF. CDR3 nucleotide sequence: TGTGCCAGCAGCTTACTGGACATCATGAACACTGAAGCTTTCTTT. Supplemented by reference TRBV11-2 and TRBJ1-1, the full variable domain reads EAGVAQSPRYKIIEKRQSVAFWCNPISGHATLYWYQQILGQGPKLLIQFQNNGVVDDSQLPKDRFSAERLKGVDSTLKIQPAKLEDSAVYLCASSLLDIMNTEAFFGQGTRLTVV.

The chain recombines TRBV18 with TRBJ1-2; 7 bases are a match to TRBD1. The CDR3 covers 15 residues. CDR1 KGHSH and CDR2 LQKENI come from the germline V gene. With V trimmed by 2 bases and J by 11 bases, 14 bases remained unmatched. CDR3 nucleotide sequence: TGTGCCAGCTCACCAATGAAGACAGGGATGGAAGGATACACCTTC. This sequence encodes CASSPMKTGMEGYTF.

This chain connects TRBV6-5 to TRBJ2-1; a weak D match, TRBD1 (5 bases). This CDR3 is built from 12 residues. The germline CDR1 and CDR2 sequences are MNHEY and SVGAGI. Trimming cost V 8 bases and J 5 bases, with 10 bases left between them. This CDR3 is CASQGSDNEQFF. For the CDR3, the DNA is TGTGCCAGCCAGGGTTCTGACAATGAGCAGTTCTTC.

The DNA for the CDR3 is TGTGCCAGCGATCCTCCGGGACAGGGCTTTGATGGTAGCAATCAGCCCCAGCATTTT. It yields the protein CASDPPGQGFDGSNQPQHF. The rearrangement links TRBV21-1 to TRBJ1-5; TRBD1, as called in the table, went unchecked against the DNA. TRBV21-1 is a pseudogene locus. The CDR3 is 19 residues long.

V and J are TRBV19 and TRBJ2-7, with D unresolved. V was clipped by 5 bases and J by 0 bases, with 14 bases between them. Germline-derived CDR1 and CDR2 are LNHDA and SQIVND (reference sequence). This CDR3 region has 15 residues. CDR3 DNA sequence: TGTGCCAGTAGTGTTGGAGACTCTAGCTCCTACGAGCAGTACTTC. Amino acids: CASSVGDSSSYEQYF.

This chain links TRBV9 with TRBJ1-4; 7 bases fit TRBD1. The germline V gene has CDR1 SGDLS and CDR2 YYNGEE. The CDR3 runs 14 residues. After removal of 3 bases from V and 4 bases from J, the junction contained 3 bases not matched to a gene. As DNA, the CDR3 is TGTGCCAGCAGCGGGGGGGACAGTAATGAAAAACTGTTTTTT. Its protein product is CASSGGDSNEKLFF.

This chain links TRBV28 with TRBJ1-1, with TRBD1 matching over 9 bases. The CDR3 is 17 residues long. In germline, CDR1 is MDHEN, CDR2 SYDVKM. Germline trimming cut 3 bases from V and 10 bases from J; bases unmatched to any gene: 18. This CDR3 reads CASSFSRGTGREVGAFF. The CDR3 DNA is TGTGCCAGCAGTTTCTCGCGGGGGACAGGGAGGGAAGTAGGAGCTTTCTTT.

V usage is TRBV2 and J usage is TRBJ2-5; 8 bases align to TRBD2. Germline V CDR1 and CDR2: SNHLY, FYNNEI. J was trimmed by 1 base and V by 6 bases; bases with no gene match: 4. The CDR3 consists of 14 residues. CDR3 sequence reads: CASSDLAGQETQYF. CDR3 DNA: TGTGCCAGCAGCGACCTAGCGGGCCAAGAGACCCAGTACTTC. Full variable domain (missing parts from reference TRBV2 and TRBJ2-5): EPEVTQTPSHQVTQMGQEVILRCVPISNHLYFYWYRQILGQKVEFLVSFYNNEISEKSEIFDDQFSVERPDGSNFTLKIRSTKLEDSAMYFCASSDLAGQETQYFGPGTRLLVL.

The CDR3, as DNA: TGTGCCAGCAGCTTAGGGCTTGAAAAACTGTTTTTT. This codes for CASSLGLEKLFF. This rearrangement joins TRBV7-9 to TRBJ1-4; D is unresolved. The germline V gene has CDR1 SEHNR and CDR2 FQNEAQ (reference sequence). Trimming stripped 1 base from V and 7 bases from J, with 4 bases between. This CDR3 is built from 12 residues.

V and J are TRBV28 and TRBJ1-1; no reliable D call. The CDR3 covers 15 residues. The germline V gene encodes CDR1 MDHEN and CDR2 SYDVKM. V dropped 6 bases and J dropped 0 bases, with 14 bases sitting between them. The CDR3 spells CASSLPQQMNTEAFF. The CDR3 DNA is TGTGCCAGCAGCCTCCCACAGCAAATGAACACTGAAGCTTTCTTT.